Sequencing of this TCR beta chain was carried out in a study of T cell responses to AZD1222 COVID-19 vaccine. Overall study results and limits: Unmutated variant regions are reportedly the target of nearly half of TCRs that are spike-specific.

Only in-frame clones appear in the TCRdb table, and some are missing; sequencing was by immunoSEQ multiplex PCR. The sample lists some 150,000 clones, about 94% occurring once. Remarks on this clone: Its target is unknown.

Per the germline V gene, CDR1 is KGHDR and CDR2 is SFDVKD. This CDR3 region has 14 residues. Trimming stripped 5 bases from V and 3 bases from J, with 12 bases between. The chain employs TRBV24-1 and TRBJ2-5; D possibly corresponds to TRBD1 (6 bases). The material sequenced was peripheral blood, taken on day 0 of AZD1222 vaccination. This sequence was found in an adult in good health. CDR3 DNA: TGTGCCACCAGTGCCCAAGACAGGAAAGAGACCCAGTACTTC. It translates to CATSAQDRKETQYF.